This note documents a single T cell receptor beta chain sequence. TCRdb ran MiXCR on the 5' RACE reads and lists one entry per CDR3 protein. The top ten hold 2% to 2.5% of the sample, which has around 50,000 distinct CDR3 sequences, 26% seen once. Tregs were sorted as CD4+CD25+CD127-/low cells. V lost 3 bases, J lost 0 bases, and 12 bases lay in between. The CDR3 contains 16 residues. Germline-derived CDR1 and CDR2 are MDHEN and SYDVKM. The receptor was derived from a female donor with breast cancer. Sequencing used tumor-infiltrating Tregs sorted from the breast tumor. The chain has TRBV28 and TRBJ2-1; D may be TRBD2 (6 bases). CDR3 in amino acids: CASSLSGRPSYNEQFF. DNA of the CDR3: TGTGCCAGCAGTTTGAGTGGGAGGCCCTCCTACAATGAGCAGTTCTTC.